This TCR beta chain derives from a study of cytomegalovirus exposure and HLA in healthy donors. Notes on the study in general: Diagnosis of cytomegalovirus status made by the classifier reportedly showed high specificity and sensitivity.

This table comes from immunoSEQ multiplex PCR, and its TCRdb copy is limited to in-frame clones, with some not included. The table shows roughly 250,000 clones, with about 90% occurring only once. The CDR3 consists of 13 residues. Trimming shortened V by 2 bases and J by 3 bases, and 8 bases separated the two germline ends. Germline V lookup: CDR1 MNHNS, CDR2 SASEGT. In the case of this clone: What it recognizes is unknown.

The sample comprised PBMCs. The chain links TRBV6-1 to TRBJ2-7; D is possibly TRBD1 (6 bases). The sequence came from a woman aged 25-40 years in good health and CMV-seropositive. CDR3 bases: TGTGCCAGCAGTGAAACAGGGTTCTACGAGCAGTACTTC. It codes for CASSETGFYEQYF.